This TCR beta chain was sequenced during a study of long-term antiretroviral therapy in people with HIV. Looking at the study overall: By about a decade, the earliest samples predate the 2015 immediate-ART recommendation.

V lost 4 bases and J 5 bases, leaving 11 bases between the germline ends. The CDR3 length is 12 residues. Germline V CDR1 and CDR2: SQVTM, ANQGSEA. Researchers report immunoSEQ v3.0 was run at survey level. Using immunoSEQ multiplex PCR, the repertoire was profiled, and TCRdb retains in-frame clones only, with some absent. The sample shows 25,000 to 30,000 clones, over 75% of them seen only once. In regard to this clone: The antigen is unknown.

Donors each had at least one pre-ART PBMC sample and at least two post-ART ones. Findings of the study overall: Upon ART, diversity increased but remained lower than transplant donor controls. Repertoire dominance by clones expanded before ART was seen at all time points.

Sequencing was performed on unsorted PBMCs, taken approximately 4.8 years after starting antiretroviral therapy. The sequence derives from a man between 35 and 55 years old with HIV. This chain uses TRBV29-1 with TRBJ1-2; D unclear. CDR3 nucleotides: TGCAGCGTTGGGGCCCGCAGTTATGGCTACACCTTC. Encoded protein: CSVGARSYGYTF.